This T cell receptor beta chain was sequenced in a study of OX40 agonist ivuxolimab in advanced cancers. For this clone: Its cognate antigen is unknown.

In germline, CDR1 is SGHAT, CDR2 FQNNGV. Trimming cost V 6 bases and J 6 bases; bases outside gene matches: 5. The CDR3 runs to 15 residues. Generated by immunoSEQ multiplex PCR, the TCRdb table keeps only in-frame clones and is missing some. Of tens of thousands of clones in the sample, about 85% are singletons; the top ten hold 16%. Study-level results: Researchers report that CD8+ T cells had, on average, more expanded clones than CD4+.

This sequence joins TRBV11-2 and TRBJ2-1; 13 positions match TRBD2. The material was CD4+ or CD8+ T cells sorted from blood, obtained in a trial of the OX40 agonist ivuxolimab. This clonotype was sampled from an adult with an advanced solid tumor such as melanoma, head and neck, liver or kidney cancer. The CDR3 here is CASSFTSGRANEQFF. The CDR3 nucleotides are TGTGCCAGCAGTTTTACTAGCGGGAGGGCCAATGAGCAGTTCTTC.